The clone carrying this T cell receptor beta chain was counted many times. What it recognizes is unknown. Patients selected for sequencing had displayed CD8+CD57+ cell expansion by flow cytometry. Patients were therapy-naive when their blood was sampled. Germline assignment: CDR1 SGHDN and CDR2 FVKESK. Trimming stripped 0 bases from V and 3 bases from J, with 3 bases between. The CDR3 consists of 12 residues. These data originate in a study of CD8+CD57+ T cells in acquired aplastic anemia. Across the study: Sorting CD4+ and CD8+ cells gave DNA averaging about 3.3 ug. General study points: The same twenty-nine CD8+ CDR3 sequences occurred in patients and in controls. No significant difference in CD8+ Simpson's diversity was found between patients and controls.

Investigators profiled TCR beta VDJ and CDR3 from genomic DNA template. TCRdb reanalysed the reads using MiXCR and keeps one entry per CDR3 protein. This table holds about 220,000 distinct CDR3 sequences, 45% to 50% found once. The receptor was derived from a human donor with aplastic anemia. This chain links TRBV14 with TRBJ2-7; D unresolved. What was sequenced was sorted CD4+, CD8+, or CD8+CD57+ T cells (not recorded which) from PBMCs. CDR3 nucleotide sequence: TGTGCCAGCAGCCAAGACAACTACGAGCAGTACTTC. Amino acid sequence: CASSQDNYEQYF.